One and the same sample provided the 9 T cell receptor beta chains below, sequenced in a study of breast tumors, draining lymph nodes, adjacent tissues. TCRdb ran MiXCR on the multiplex PCR reads and lists one entry per CDR3 protein. Of nearly 200,000 distinct CDR3 sequences in the sample, over 25% are singletons; the top ten hold 4% to 5.5%. The lymph nodes were axillary draining lymph nodes from breast cancer patients. Sequenced sample: axillary lymph node tissue. These receptors were taken from a female donor with breast cancer. Some clones in this sample may be carry-over from other donors' samples.

This clonotype was picked up many times. The chain couples TRBV20-1 to TRBJ2-5, with 13 bases aligning to TRBD2. V dropped 6 bases and J dropped 1; count of bases not matched to a gene: 8. Germline CDR1 is DFQATT and CDR2 is SNEGSKA (reference sequence). CDR3 length equals 16 residues. The CDR3 loop reads CSAPTGTSGAQETQYF. The CDR3 DNA reads TGCAGTGCCCCCACTGGGACTAGCGGGGCCCAAGAGACCCAGTACTTC.

The V and J genes are TRBV25-1 and TRBJ2-7; 9 bases fit TRBD1. CDR1 MGHDK and CDR2 SYGVNS come from the germline V gene. The trim removed 4 bases at V and 6 bases at J, leaving 4 bases unmatched. This CDR3 region has 13 residues. CDR3 sequence reads: CASSGWTGVEQYF. The CDR3 DNA is TGTGCCAGCAGTGGGTGGACAGGGGTCGAGCAGTACTTC.

As regards this clonotype: A read error is possible here, since a much larger clone lies one base away. The chain couples TRBV20-1 to TRBJ2-3; TRBD2 agrees at 7 bases. This CDR3 has 19 residues. Germline CDR1 and CDR2: DFQATT and SNEGSKA (reference sequence). With 0 bases clipped from V and 2 bases from J, the junction kept 17 bases outside the gene matches. CDR3 residues: CSARDWGLVGRGDTDTQYF. In DNA form, the CDR3 reads TGCAGTGCTAGAGATTGGGGCCTAGTGGGACGGGGGGACACAGATACGCAGTATTTT.

This clonotype was counted ten times or more. The V gene is TRBV28, the J gene TRBJ2-7; D might be TRBD2 (5 bases). This CDR3 region has 15 residues. The germline gives CDR1 MDHEN, CDR2 SYDVKM. The V and J ends lost 6 bases and 2 bases respectively, with 17 bases between them. This chain's CDR3 is CASSFRGIRPYEQYF. CDR3 nucleotide sequence: TGTGCCAGCAGCTTCCGGGGTATCCGACCCTACGAGCAGTACTTC.

In this sample, this clonotype turned up many times. This chain connects TRBV7-8 to TRBJ2-5; 8 nucleotides align to TRBD2. V lost 2 bases and J lost 5; bases outside the gene matches: 10. The CDR3 loop spans 16 amino acids. CDR1 is SGHVS, CDR2 FQNEAQ, per germline. The CDR3 DNA sequence: TGTGCCAGCAGCTTAACCCGGGGGGGCTTTGGGGAGACCCAGTACTTC. This gives the protein CASSLTRGGFGETQYF.

In this sample, this clonotype turned up many times. The gene calls are TRBV12-3 or TRBV12-4 and TRBJ1-2; no definite D call. This CDR3 is built from 14 residues. V lost 4 bases, J lost 2 bases, and 11 bases lay in between. The CDR3 region has the DNA TGTGCCAGCAGTTCCCCTCGGCGGAACTATGGCTACACCTTC. Its protein is CASSSPRRNYGYTF.

This clonotype was detected many times. The rearrangement uses TRBV2 and TRBJ2-3; D is unresolved. The V and J ends lost 6 bases and 3 bases respectively, with 7 bases between them. Germline CDR1 reads SNHLY; CDR2 reads FYNNEI. This CDR3 spans 12 amino acids. The CDR3: CASRSQTDTQYF. The CDR3 DNA reads as TGTGCCAGCAGGTCCCAGACAGATACGCAGTATTTT.

There are many counts of this clonotype. The chain has TRBV5-1 and TRBJ2-7; 10 nucleotides match TRBD2. This CDR3 spans 16 amino acids. CDR1 is SGHRS, CDR2 YFSETQ, per germline. V lost 3 bases and J lost 2; bases outside the gene matches: 8. CDR3 amino acids: CASSSSSGSGAYEQYF. CDR3 DNA: TGCGCCAGCAGCTCTTCTAGCGGGAGCGGAGCCTACGAGCAGTACTTC.

This clonotype showed up many times. The rearrangement links TRBV9 to TRBJ2-3; D unclear. V lost 1 base, J lost 3 bases, and 9 bases lay in between. CDR3 length: 14 residues. Per germline, CDR1 SGDLS and CDR2 YYNGEE. The CDR3 DNA is TGTGCCAGCAGCGTACGAGGTGAGACAGATACGCAGTATTTT. As protein: CASSVRGETDTQYF.